This is a list of T cell receptor beta chains from one sample in a study of beta chain features in type 1 diabetes. Some clones are missing from TCRdb's copy, which holds only in-frame ones; the method was immunoSEQ multiplex PCR. The table has 150,000 to 190,000 clones, about 8.5% seen once; the top ten hold 0.55% to 0.75%. Sequencing was carried out using central memory CD4+ T cells from blood. Source of these receptors: a young man in good health. The CDR3 runs from the conserved cysteine through the conserved F or W. A D gene is named only where the DNA matches it firmly. Size is omitted from some rows. Given values are once, few, many or a class for expanded clones.

- TRBJ2-7 - TRBV20-1 11 CSASSRVEQYF TGCAGTGCTAGTTCCCGGGTCGAGCAGTACTTC
few TRBJ1-6 - TRBV6-5 14 CASTRRGANSPLHF TGTGCCAGCACTCGCCGGGGAGCTAATTCACCCCTCCACTTT
many TRBJ2-7 - TRBV30 14 CAWSVGEEMYEQYF TGTGCCTGGAGTGTAGGGGAAGAGATGTACGAGCAGTACTTC
- TRBJ1-1 TRBD1 TRBV5-4 13 CASSRDSNTEAFF TGTGCCAGCAGCCGGGACAGTAACACTGAAGCTTTCTTT
once TRBJ2-4 TRBD2 TRBV4-3 17 CASSQVWMSGGENIQYF TGCGCCAGCAGCCAAGTATGGATGAGCGGGGGGGAAAACATTCAGTACTTC
few TRBJ1-2 TRBD1 TRBV7-2 14 CASSSTTGTGIYTF TGTGCCAGCAGCTCTACAACCGGGACAGGGATCTACACCTTC
many TRBJ2-7 TRBD2 TRBV30 14 CAWSVTSGEYEQYF TGTGCCTGGAGTGTTACGAGCGGGGAGTACGAGCAGTACTTC
few TRBJ1-2 TRBD1 TRBV2 13 CASSRQGDYGYTF TGTGCCAGCAGTCGTCAGGGGGACTATGGCTACACCTTC
many TRBJ1-1 TRBD1 TRBV7-8 14 CASSLGDRGSEAFF TGTGCCAGCAGCTTAGGAGACAGGGGAAGTGAAGCTTTCTTT
- TRBJ1-5 - TRBV10-2 13 CASSRYSNQPQHF TGCGCCAGCAGTCGTTATAGCAATCAGCCCCAGCATTTT
few TRBJ1-2 - TRBV9 14 CASSVDAGDYGYTF TGTGCCAGCAGCGTAGATGCGGGGGACTATGGCTACACCTTC
few TRBJ2-1 TRBD2 TRBV14 17 CASSPWTSGSSYNEQFF TGTGCCAGCAGCCCTTGGACTAGCGGGAGCTCCTACAATGAGCAGTTCTTC
- TRBJ1-1 TRBD1 TRBV5-4 14 CASANEGAYTEAFF TGTGCCAGCGCCAACGAGGGGGCTTACACTGAAGCTTTCTTT
- TRBJ1-1 - TRBV19 13 CASSMGRDTEAFF TGTGCCAGTAGTATGGGCAGGGACACTGAAGCTTTCTTT
few TRBJ2-7 - TRBV5-4 14 CASSGRGLTYEQYF TGTGCCAGCAGCGGCAGGGGCCTTACCTACGAGCAGTACTTC
- TRBJ2-1 - TRBV7-9 14 CASSLVVRGNEQFF TGTGCCAGCAGCTTAGTGGTGCGGGGCAATGAGCAGTTCTTC
- TRBJ1-1 - TRBV29-1 15 CSVSRLTAGYTEAFF TGCAGCGTTTCCAGGCTTACTGCGGGGTACACTGAAGCTTTCTTT
few TRBJ2-4 TRBD2 TRBV4-2 14 CASSQSGRENIQYF TGTGCCAGCAGCCAGAGCGGGAGAGAAAACATTCAGTACTTC
- TRBJ2-7 TRBD1 TRBV28 16 CASRDRGRRRDYEQYF TGTGCCAGCCGGGACAGGGGGCGAAGGCGGGACTACGAGCAGTACTTC
- TRBJ2-7 TRBD2 TRBV4-3 17 CASSQDLGGERRYEQYF TGCGCCAGCAGCCAAGATCTGGGAGGGGAACGTCGGTACGAGCAGTACTTC
few TRBJ1-5 - TRBV19 13 CASSMRTNQPQHF TGTGCCAGTAGTATGCGGACAAATCAGCCCCAGCATTTT
- TRBJ2-1 TRBD1 TRBV29-1 14 CSVARTGGGNEQFF TGCAGCGTTGCCCGCACAGGGGGCGGGAATGAGCAGTTCTTC
- TRBJ2-4 - TRBV4-3 14 CASSQDIGRNIQYF TGCGCCAGCAGCCAAGATATTGGTCGGAACATTCAGTACTTC
- TRBJ1-4 - TRBV7-2 14 CASSLWQGNEKLFF TGTGCCAGCAGCTTATGGCAGGGAAATGAAAAACTGTTTTTT
few TRBJ2-5 - TRBV2 15 CASSEARQPGETQYF TGTGCCAGCAGTGAAGCGCGACAGCCTGGGGAGACCCAGTACTTC
few TRBJ2-5 TRBD2 TRBV5-6 15 CASSLGLADQETQYF TGTGCCAGCAGCTTGGGACTAGCGGACCAAGAGACCCAGTACTTC
few TRBJ2-7 TRBD1 TRBV18 14 CASAGQGNWYEQYF TGTGCCAGCGCGGGACAGGGTAACTGGTACGAGCAGTACTTC
few TRBJ2-5 TRBD1 TRBV13 14 CASSWDRTQETQYF TGTGCCAGCAGCTGGGACAGGACCCAAGAGACCCAGTACTTC
few TRBJ1-5 TRBD1 TRBV7-6 15 CASSSIRGPNQPQHF TGTGCCAGCAGCTCGATCAGGGGGCCTAATCAGCCCCAGCATTTT
few TRBJ1-2 - TRBV19 15 CASKPTDGGSYGYTF TGTGCCAGTAAACCGACGGATGGGGGGAGCTATGGCTACACCTTC
few TRBJ1-4 - TRBV4-1 13 CASSLILREKLFF TGCGCCAGCAGCCTCATCCTTCGGGAAAAACTGTTTTTT
many TRBJ2-2 TRBD1 TRBV19 16 CASSSLRTGNTGELFF TGTGCCAGTAGTAGCCTCAGGACAGGTAACACCGGGGAGCTGTTTTTT
- TRBJ1-1 TRBD1 TRBV11-2 17 CASSLVRAGGANTEAFF TGTGCCAGCAGCTTAGTCAGGGCAGGGGGAGCGAACACTGAAGCTTTCTTT
few TRBJ2-7 TRBD1 TRBV18 15 CASSRRGTGVYEQYF TGTGCCAGCTCCCGGCGAGGGACAGGGGTCTACGAGCAGTACTTC
few TRBJ2-3 TRBD1 TRBV28 15 CASRTGTGGTDTQYF TGTGCCAGCAGGACCGGGACAGGGGGAACAGATACGCAGTATTTT
few TRBJ2-7 TRBD2 TRBV7-9 14 CASSFLGRAYEQYF TGTGCCAGCAGCTTTCTCGGGAGGGCCTACGAGCAGTACTTC
- TRBJ2-7 - TRBV9 14 CASSLKGGSHEQYF TGTGCCAGCAGCCTAAAGGGCGGGTCTCACGAGCAGTACTTC
many TRBJ2-3 TRBD1 TRBV6-6 16 CASSYSRTGGLDTQYF TGTGCCAGCAGTTACTCGAGGACAGGGGGCCTAGATACGCAGTATTTT
- TRBJ2-3 - TRBV11-2 13 CASSLSLRDTQYF TGTGCCAGCAGCTTATCCCTGAGAGATACGCAGTATTTT
few TRBJ1-2 - TRBV18 13 CASSPPAREGYTF TGTGCCAGCTCACCTCCAGCGAGGGAGGGCTACACCTTC
few TRBJ1-1 - TRBV29-1 17 CSVGPQQGLILNTEAFF TGCAGCGTTGGACCCCAACAGGGTCTGATCCTAAACACTGAAGCTTTCTTT
few TRBJ2-1 TRBD1 TRBV7-9 14 CASSPGQNSNEQFF TGTGCCAGCAGCCCGGGACAGAATAGCAATGAGCAGTTCTTC
- TRBJ1-2 - TRBV11-2 13 CASSFEGSYGYTF TGTGCCAGCAGCTTCGAAGGGAGCTATGGCTACACCTTC
many TRBJ2-5 TRBD1 TRBV19 14 CASSITGGRETQYF TGTGCCAGTAGTATTACAGGGGGTCGGGAGACCCAGTACTTC
- TRBJ2-2 - TRBV29-1 11 CSAANTGELFF TGCAGCGCAGCGAACACCGGGGAGCTGTTTTTT
few TRBJ2-3 - TRBV6-5 14 CASSRRVSQDTQYF TGTGCCAGCAGCCGTCGGGTTTCCCAAGATACGCAGTATTTT
- TRBJ2-7 - TRBV6-1 15 CASSENYPSSYEQYF TGTGCCAGCAGTGAAAATTACCCGAGCTCCTACGAGCAGTACTTC
few TRBJ2-7 - TRBV2 12 CASSSTGYEQYF TGTGCCAGCAGTTCGACAGGATACGAGCAGTACTTC
many TRBJ2-7 - TRBV7-3 16 CASSLRRPDATYEQYF TGTGCCAGCAGCTTACGGAGGCCCGACGCCACTTACGAGCAGTACTTC
few TRBJ2-1 TRBD2 TRBV27 15 CASSRTSPGYNEQFF TGTGCCAGCAGTAGGACTAGCCCCGGGTACAATGAGCAGTTCTTC
- TRBJ2-5 TRBD1 TRBV11-2 13 CASSIGQAETQYF TGTGCCAGCAGCATAGGACAGGCAGAGACCCAGTACTTC
few TRBJ1-1 - TRBV18 13 CASSRTRNTEAFF TGTGCCAGCTCGAGGACAAGGAACACTGAAGCTTTCTTT
many TRBJ2-1 TRBD1 TRBV29-1 12 CSVEVGGGEQFF TGCAGCGTTGAAGTAGGGGGCGGTGAGCAGTTCTTC
few TRBJ1-1 - TRBV6-6 13 CASSLDSDTEAFF TGTGCCAGCAGTCTGGACAGCGACACTGAAGCTTTCTTT
- TRBJ2-7 - TRBV7-2 11 CASSTAYEQYF TGTGCCAGCAGTACGGCCTACGAGCAGTACTTC
few TRBJ2-7 TRBD1 TRBV18 16 CASSPTQTGKSYEQYF TGTGCCAGCTCACCCACCCAGACAGGGAAATCCTACGAGCAGTACTTC